The 21 T cell receptor beta chains below were found in one sample sequenced in a study of blood T cell repertoires in COVID-19. Generated by immunoSEQ multiplex PCR, the TCRdb table keeps only in-frame clones and is missing some. Here the sample spans around 100,000 clones, around 88% being singletons. The sample comprised peripheral blood. Receptor source: a man older than 75 with acute or convalescent COVID-19.

V usage is TRBV28 and J usage is TRBJ1-1; TRBD1 matches at 7 bases. CDR1 is MDHEN, CDR2 SYDVKM, per germline. The CDR3 is 16 amino acids. Trimming at V came to 5 bases and at J to 1 base, leaving 10 bases not matched to a gene. The CDR3 loop reads CASSPLGGRPNTEAFF. CDR3 in DNA: TGTGCCAGCAGTCCATTAGGGGGCAGACCGAACACTGAAGCTTTCTTT. The variable domain in full, with the rest retrieved from reference TRBV28 and TRBJ1-1, is DVKVTQSSRYLVKRTGEKVFLECVQDMDHENMFWYRQDPGLGLRLIYFSYDVKMKEKGDIPEGYSVSREKKERFSLILESASTNQTSMYLCASSPLGGRPNTEAFFGQGTRLTVV.

This chain joins TRBV6-1 and TRBJ1-4; TRBD1 matches 9 bases. Germline V gives CDR1 MNHNS, CDR2 SASEGT. V was pared by 0 bases and J by 7 bases, with 3 bases of the junction left unmatched. This CDR3 contains 15 residues. This CDR3 reads CASSEATGGGEKLFF. For the CDR3, the DNA is TGTGCCAGCAGTGAAGCCACAGGGGGCGGTGAAAAACTGTTTTTT.

DNA for the CDR3: TGTGCCAGTAGTAGCCAAGGCACGAGACTCCAAGAGACCCAGTACTTC. Protein product: CASSSQGTRLQETQYF. The rearrangement joins TRBV19 to TRBJ2-5; unclear D gene. Germline V gene sequence: CDR1 LNHDA, CDR2 SQIVND (reference sequence). The CDR3 runs 16 residues. Trimming left V 4 bases short and J 1 base short, with 16 bases between.

The rearrangement uses TRBV27 and TRBJ2-5; TRBD2 is a possible D gene (5 bases). The length of the CDR3 is 13 residues. Germline lookup yields CDR1 MNHEY and CDR2 SMNVEV (reference sequence). The germline V and J ends were trimmed by 2 bases and 4 bases, with 8 bases remaining between them. This CDR3 is CASSLIASETQYF. In DNA, the CDR3 is TGTGCCAGCAGTTTAATAGCGTCAGAGACCCAGTACTTC.

The chain recombines TRBV28 with TRBJ1-5, with D hard to call. There are 12 residues in the CDR3. The V gene's germline CDR1 is MDHEN and CDR2 SYDVKM. V was cut by 3 bases and J by 4 bases, with 4 bases left in between. The CDR3 nucleotides are TGTGCCAGCAGTTTCGGGAATCAGCCCCAGCATTTT. It translates to CASSFGNQPQHF.

V and J are TRBV25-1 and TRBJ1-1; 8 positions match TRBD1. The CDR3 covers 15 residues. The junction had 5 bases not matched to a gene; V was cut back by 2 bases and J by 3 bases. Germline V gene lookup returns CDR1 MGHDK and CDR2 SYGVNS. For the CDR3, the DNA is TGTGCCAGCAGTGAACCGGGACAGGCGGACACTGAAGCTTTCTTT. Translating it yields CASSEPGQADTEAFF.

This clone was detected once. The CDR3 protein is CASSRRTGGSGNTIYF. In DNA, the CDR3 is TGTGCCAGCAGTCGAAGGACAGGGGGCTCTGGAAACACCATATATTTT. The V call is TRBV27, the J call TRBJ1-3; 10 bases align to TRBD1. V dropped 5 bases and J dropped 0; count of bases not matched to a gene: 4. CDR1 MNHEY and CDR2 SMNVEV come from the germline V gene (reference sequence). This CDR3 spans 16 amino acids.

The chain uses TRBV28 and TRBJ2-7; 11 bases line up with TRBD1. Germline-derived CDR1 and CDR2 are MDHEN and SYDVKM. J gave up 3 bases and V 4 bases, and 5 bases lay outside the gene matches. The CDR3 loop spans 15 amino acids. The CDR3 DNA reads as TGTGCCAGCAGTTGGACAGGGGGCGCGATCTACGAGCAGTACTTC. This sequence encodes CASSWTGGAIYEQYF.

CDR3 bases: TGTGCCATCAGAAATCTAGCGGGTGGCGAGCAGTACTTC. Protein sequence: CAIRNLAGGEQYF. The J gene is TRBJ2-7, the V gene TRBV10-3, with 8 positions matching TRBD2. This CDR3 spans 13 amino acids. V dropped 6 bases and J dropped 6; count of bases not matched to a gene: 7. The germline V gene has CDR1 ENHRY and CDR2 SYGVKD.

This clone was counted only a few times. The chain combines TRBV18 with TRBJ2-7; TRBD1 matches at 11 bases. The CDR3 covers 16 residues. Germline CDR1 and CDR2: KGHSH and LQKENI. V lost 3 bases, J lost 3 bases, and 7 bases stayed unmatched. The chain's CDR3 is CASSPNTGTGGYEQYF. The CDR3 nucleotides are TGTGCCAGCTCACCCAATACCGGGACAGGGGGCTACGAGCAGTACTTC.

V is TRBV19 and J is TRBJ1-5; the match to TRBD1 covers 7 bases. J was trimmed by 2 bases and V by 1 base; bases with no gene match: 14. The CDR3 consists of 19 residues. CDR1 LNHDA and CDR2 SQIVND come from the germline V gene (reference sequence). The CDR3 bases are TGTGCCAGTAGTATAGTCAGGGGGTTAGGTGTTCCTGGCAATCAGCCCCAGCATTTT. Protein product: CASSIVRGLGVPGNQPQHF.

This clone was counted only a few times. V gene TRBV28 combines with J gene TRBJ1-3; D possibly corresponds to TRBD1 (5 bases). CDR3 size: 12 residues. Germline CDR1 MDHEN, CDR2 SYDVKM. Written as DNA, the CDR3 is TGTACCGCGGAGGGGCCTGGAAACACCATATATTTT. Protein sequence: CTAEGPGNTIYF. The variable domain in full, completed from reference TRBV28 and TRBJ1-3, reads DVKVTQSSRYLVKRTGEKVFLECVQDMDHENMFWYRQDPGLGLRLIYFSYDVKMKEKGDIPEGYSVSREKKERFSLILESASTNQTSMYLCTAEGPGNTIYFGEGSWLTVV.

The rearrangement links TRBV6-1 to TRBJ2-7; 7 nucleotides match TRBD1. The CDR3 extends over 16 amino acids. The germline V gene has CDR1 MNHNS and CDR2 SASEGT. V shed 4 bases and J 7 bases; nucleotides not matched to a gene: 16. CDR3 loop: CASSGMGTVSSSEQYF. The DNA for the CDR3 is TGTGCCAGCAGTGGCATGGGGACAGTCTCTTCCTCAGAGCAGTACTTC.

This clone was seen only a few times. The chain links TRBV11-3 to TRBJ1-2; tentative D call: TRBD1 (6 bases). From germline, CDR1 is SGHNT and CDR2 YENEEA. Between the trimmed V and J ends, which lost 0 bases and 8 bases, there was a span of 7 bases. The CDR3 runs to 12 residues. The CDR3 nucleotides read TGTGCCAGCAGCTTAGACAGGGGCGGCTACACCTTC. Its protein product is CASSLDRGGYTF. Filled out from reference TRBV11-3 and TRBJ1-2, the complete variable domain reads EAGVVQSPRYKIIEKKQPVAFWCNPISGHNTLYWYLQNLGQGPELLIRYENEEAVDDSQLPKDRFSAERLKGVDSTLKIQPAELGDSAVYLCASSLDRGGYTFGSGTRLTVV.

This chain connects TRBV5-5 to TRBJ1-5, with 12 bases fitting TRBD1. The germline gives CDR1 SGHKS, CDR2 YYEKEE (reference sequence). The J segment lost 7 bases and the V segment lost 6 bases, leaving 8 bases of the junction unmatched. CDR3 length: 15 amino acids. DNA of the CDR3: TGTGCCAGCAAACCCGGGACAGGGGGCTACCAGCCCCAGCATTTT. Protein sequence: CASKPGTGGYQPQHF.

The gene calls are TRBV9 and TRBJ2-3, with 10 bases fitting TRBD2. J was trimmed by 3 bases and V by 0 bases; bases with no gene match: 1. CDR1 and CDR2 from the germline V gene are SGDLS and YYNGEE. This CDR3 region has 15 residues. CDR3 DNA: TGTGCCAGCAGCGTAGCAGCGGGAGGGACAGATACGCAGTATTTT. Protein: CASSVAAGGTDTQYF.

The V and J genes are TRBV5-4 and TRBJ1-4; no definite D call. Germline-derived CDR1 and CDR2 are SGHNT and YYREEE (reference sequence). The germline V and J ends were trimmed by 4 bases and 7 bases, with 14 bases remaining between them. This CDR3 contains 14 residues. CDR3 in amino acids: CASSQKDWGEKLFF. For the CDR3, the DNA is TGTGCCAGCAGCCAAAAGGACTGGGGTGAAAAACTGTTTTTT.

This chain connects TRBV11-1 to TRBJ1-2; 9 nucleotides agree with TRBD1. Trimming took 4 bases from V and 7 from J; bases not matched to a gene: 1. The CDR3 sequence is 12 residues long. The germline CDR1 and CDR2 sequences are SGHAT and FQDESV (reference sequence). The CDR3 sequence: CASSWTGVGYTF. The CDR3 DNA reads TGTGCCAGCAGCTGGACAGGGGTTGGCTACACCTTC. The complete variable domain, with remaining parts taken from reference TRBV11-1 and TRBJ1-2, reads EAEVAQSPRYKITEKSQAVAFWCDPISGHATLYWYRQILGQGPELLVQFQDESVVDDSQLPKDRFSAERLKGVDSTLKIQPAELGDSAMYLCASSWTGVGYTFGSGTRLTVV.

The chain recombines TRBV14 with TRBJ1-1; possibly TRBD1 for D (5 bases). This CDR3 spans 14 amino acids. CDR1 is SGHDN, CDR2 FVKESK, per germline. Trimming stripped 1 base from V and 6 bases from J, with 12 bases between. The CDR3 nucleotides read TGTGCCAGCAGCCAAGGGGGGGTAACCTCTGAAGCTTTCTTT. Its protein product is CASSQGGVTSEAFF.

This clone was detected once. The chain has TRBV10-3 and TRBJ2-7; the match to TRBD2 covers 13 bases. Germline V gene lookup returns CDR1 ENHRY and CDR2 SYGVKD. The junction had 2 bases not matched to a gene; V was cut back by 6 bases and J by 0 bases. The CDR3 is 15 amino acids. The CDR3 DNA follows: TGTGCCATCAGCGGGACTAGCGGGACCTCCTACGAGCAGTACTTC. Translated: CAISGTSGTSYEQYF.

This chain uses TRBV5-4 with TRBJ1-1; TRBD1 aligns across 9 bases. With V trimmed by 4 bases and J by 5 bases, 9 bases remained unmatched. This CDR3 contains 15 residues. Germline CDR1 reads SGHNT; CDR2 reads YYREEE (reference sequence). The CDR3 sequence is CASSTFGQGLTEAFF. The CDR3 region has the DNA TGTGCCAGCAGCACTTTCGGACAGGGGTTAACTGAAGCTTTCTTT.